The sequence of this T cell receptor (beta chain) was determined in a study of OX40 agonist ivuxolimab in advanced cancers. Note on this clone: Antigen unknown.

Study-wide points: Clonal expansion by week 6 occurred in CD4+ and CD8+ blood T cells (at 0.1 to 3.0 mg/kg).

Using immunoSEQ multiplex PCR, the repertoire was profiled, and TCRdb retains in-frame clones only, with some absent. The top ten hold less than 0.55% of the sample, which has some 64,000 clones, approximately 86% seen once. The CDR3 is 13 amino acids. V was cut by 1 base and J by 5 bases, with 9 bases left in between. CDR1 and CDR2 from the germline V gene are SGHTA and FQGNSA. Specimen: CD4+ or CD8+ T cells sorted from blood, collected in a trial of the OX40 agonist ivuxolimab. This sequence joins TRBV7-2 and TRBJ2-7, with D unresolved. The TCR sequence derives from an adult with an advanced solid tumor such as melanoma, head and neck, liver or kidney cancer. CDR3 amino acids: CASSLVVGNEQYF. CDR3 bases: TGTGCCAGCAGCTTAGTTGTAGGGAACGAGCAGTACTTC.